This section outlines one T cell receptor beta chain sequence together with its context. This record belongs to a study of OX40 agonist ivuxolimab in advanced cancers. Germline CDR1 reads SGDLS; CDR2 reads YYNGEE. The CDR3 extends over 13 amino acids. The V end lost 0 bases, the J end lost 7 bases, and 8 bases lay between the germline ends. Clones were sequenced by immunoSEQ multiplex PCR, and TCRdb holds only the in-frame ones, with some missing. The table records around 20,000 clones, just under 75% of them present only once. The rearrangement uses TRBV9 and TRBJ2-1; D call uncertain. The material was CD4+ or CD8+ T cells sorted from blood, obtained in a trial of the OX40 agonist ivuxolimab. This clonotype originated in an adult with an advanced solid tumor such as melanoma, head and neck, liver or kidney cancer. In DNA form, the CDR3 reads TGTGCCAGCAGCGTAGATTCCTGGAATGAGCAGTTCTTC. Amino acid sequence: CASSVDSWNEQFF.